Listed below are T cell receptor beta chains from one sample, sequenced in a study of T cell responses to AZD1222 COVID-19 vaccine. Clones were read by immunoSEQ multiplex PCR, and TCRdb kept only the in-frame ones, dropping some. This sample has 90,000 to 100,000 clones, with around 90% found just once. Specimen: peripheral blood, collected on day 0 of AZD1222 vaccination. These receptors were obtained from an adult in good health. Both conserved end residues are part of each CDR3. The D gene is left open where the match is weak. Only part of the rows carry a size: once, few, many, or a class if the clone is expanded.

abundance: NA; j_gene: TRBJ1-4; v_gene: TRBV10-3; d_gene: NA; CDR3aa: CAISESVVGDEKLFF; CDR3nt: TGTGCCATCAGTGAGTCGGTGGTGGGGGATGAAAAACTGTTTTTT
abundance: NA; j_gene: TRBJ2-6; v_gene: TRBV2; d_gene: NA; CDR3aa: CASIRHWGGAAGANVLTF; CDR3nt: TGTGCCAGCATTCGCCACTGGGGGGGCGCGGCTGGGGCCAACGTCCTGACTTTC
abundance: NA; j_gene: TRBJ2-1; v_gene: TRBV6-5; d_gene: NA; CDR3aa: CASWGPYNEQFF; CDR3nt: TGTGCCAGCTGGGGCCCCTACAATGAGCAGTTCTTC
abundance: NA; j_gene: TRBJ1-2; v_gene: TRBV6-5; d_gene: TRBD1; CDR3aa: CASSSSGTGGGYGYTF; CDR3nt: TGTGCCAGCAGTTCTTCCGGGACAGGGGGAGGCTATGGCTACACCTTC
abundance: NA; j_gene: TRBJ2-3; v_gene: TRBV9; d_gene: TRBD2; CDR3aa: CASSASGGSTDTQYF; CDR3nt: TGTGCCAGCAGCGCAAGCGGGGGGAGCACAGATACGCAGTATTTT
abundance: NA; j_gene: TRBJ1-1; v_gene: TRBV6-6; d_gene: TRBD1; CDR3aa: CASSPTGARNTEAFF; CDR3nt: TGTGCCAGCAGTCCTACAGGGGCAAGGAACACTGAAGCTTTCTTT
abundance: NA; j_gene: TRBJ1-3; v_gene: TRBV5-1; d_gene: TRBD1; CDR3aa: CASSRGQGYGNTIYF; CDR3nt: TGCGCCAGCAGCAGGGGACAGGGGTACGGAAACACCATATATTTT
abundance: NA; j_gene: TRBJ1-2; v_gene: TRBV13; d_gene: NA; CDR3aa: CASSLGDSSYGYTF; CDR3nt: TGTGCCAGCAGCTTAGGGGACAGTTCCTATGGCTACACCTTC
abundance: NA; j_gene: TRBJ1-2; v_gene: TRBV2; d_gene: NA; CDR3aa: CASSPSWDGYYGYTF; CDR3nt: TGTGCCAGCAGTCCTAGTTGGGACGGCTACTATGGCTACACCTTC
abundance: NA; j_gene: TRBJ2-2; v_gene: TRBV6-4; d_gene: NA; CDR3aa: CASSDAGTGELFF; CDR3nt: TGTGCCAGCAGTGACGCAGGCACCGGGGAGCTGTTTTTT
abundance: NA; j_gene: TRBJ2-7; v_gene: TRBV28; d_gene: TRBD1; CDR3aa: CASGGTGESYEQYF; CDR3nt: TGTGCCAGCGGGGGGACAGGGGAGTCCTACGAGCAGTACTTC
abundance: NA; j_gene: TRBJ1-2; v_gene: TRBV29-1; d_gene: TRBD1; CDR3aa: CSVSDREFDGYTF; CDR3nt: TGCAGCGTTTCCGACAGGGAATTCGATGGCTACACCTTC
abundance: NA; j_gene: TRBJ1-1; v_gene: TRBV3-1/TRBV3-2; d_gene: NA; CDR3aa: CASSQAWSPSSFF; CDR3nt: TGTGCCAGCAGCCAAGCTTGGTCCCCTTCGTCTTTCTTT
abundance: few; j_gene: TRBJ2-2; v_gene: TRBV7-9; d_gene: TRBD1; CDR3aa: CASSFTGGIGTGELFF; CDR3nt: TGTGCCAGCAGTTTCACAGGGGGCATAGGGACCGGGGAGCTGTTTTTT
abundance: NA; j_gene: TRBJ2-7; v_gene: TRBV19; d_gene: NA; CDR3aa: CASSVGPVYEQYF; CDR3nt: TGTGCCAGTAGTGTCGGGCCAGTCTATGAGCAGTACTTC
abundance: NA; j_gene: TRBJ1-5; v_gene: TRBV12-3/TRBV12-4; d_gene: NA; CDR3aa: CASRLANQPQHF; CDR3nt: TGTGCCAGCCGACTGGCAAATCAGCCCCAGCATTTT
abundance: NA; j_gene: TRBJ2-7; v_gene: TRBV11-3; d_gene: NA; CDR3aa: CASSLDLGGRQYF; CDR3nt: TGTGCCAGCAGCTTGGATCTTGGGGGGCGACAGTACTTC
abundance: NA; j_gene: TRBJ2-7; v_gene: TRBV2; d_gene: TRBD2; CDR3aa: CASRPTLAGGEQYF; CDR3nt: TGTGCCAGCAGACCCACCCTAGCGGGGGGGGAGCAGTACTTC
abundance: few; j_gene: TRBJ2-3; v_gene: TRBV6-6; d_gene: NA; CDR3aa: CASSQSTDTQYF; CDR3nt: TGTGCCAGCAGTCAAAGCACAGATACGCAGTATTTT
abundance: NA; j_gene: TRBJ1-3; v_gene: TRBV7-6; d_gene: NA; CDR3aa: CASTPGGRRGYSGNTIYF; CDR3nt: TGTGCCAGCACCCCGGGGGGGAGGCGCGGCTACTCTGGAAACACCATATATTTT
abundance: NA; j_gene: TRBJ1-1; v_gene: TRBV19; d_gene: NA; CDR3aa: CASSNEGTAEAFF; CDR3nt: TGTGCCAGTAGTAACGAGGGAACGGCTGAAGCTTTCTTT
abundance: NA; j_gene: TRBJ2-1; v_gene: TRBV9; d_gene: TRBD2; CDR3aa: CASATGGDGFNEQFF; CDR3nt: TGTGCCAGCGCTACCGGGGGGGACGGTTTTAATGAGCAGTTCTTC
abundance: NA; j_gene: TRBJ1-1; v_gene: TRBV9; d_gene: NA; CDR3aa: CASSVVDLSNTEAFF; CDR3nt: TGTGCCAGCAGCGTAGTCGACCTATCGAACACTGAAGCTTTCTTT
abundance: NA; j_gene: TRBJ1-6; v_gene: TRBV7-9; d_gene: NA; CDR3aa: CASSPGGGSPLHF; CDR3nt: TGTGCCAGCAGCCCGGGGGGGGGATCACCCCTCCACTTT
abundance: NA; j_gene: TRBJ2-5; v_gene: TRBV7-9; d_gene: NA; CDR3aa: CASSPGETQYF; CDR3nt: TGTGCCAGCAGTCCCGGAGAGACCCAGTACTTC
abundance: NA; j_gene: TRBJ2-2; v_gene: TRBV6-6; d_gene: NA; CDR3aa: CASRSPLNTGELFF; CDR3nt: TGTGCCAGCAGATCCCCCCTAAACACCGGGGAGCTGTTTTTT
abundance: NA; j_gene: TRBJ2-3; v_gene: TRBV5-8; d_gene: TRBD2; CDR3aa: CASSRRGGLDTQYF; CDR3nt: TGTGCCAGCAGCCGCCGGGGGGGCCTCGATACGCAGTATTTT
abundance: NA; j_gene: TRBJ1-4; v_gene: TRBV7-8; d_gene: NA; CDR3aa: CASSLARSSEKLFF; CDR3nt: TGTGCCAGCAGCTTAGCGCGGTCAAGTGAAAAACTGTTTTTT
abundance: NA; j_gene: TRBJ2-1; v_gene: TRBV7-8; d_gene: TRBD1; CDR3aa: CASSFRDRDYNEQFF; CDR3nt: TGTGCCAGCAGCTTCCGGGACAGGGACTACAATGAGCAGTTCTTC
abundance: NA; j_gene: TRBJ2-1; v_gene: TRBV5-1; d_gene: TRBD2; CDR3aa: CASSLGLADYNEQFF; CDR3nt: TGCGCCAGCAGCTTGGGACTAGCGGACTACAATGAGCAGTTCTTC
abundance: NA; j_gene: TRBJ1-1; v_gene: TRBV29-1; d_gene: NA; CDR3aa: CSVGWGNTEAFF; CDR3nt: TGCAGCGTGGGATGGGGGAACACTGAAGCTTTCTTT
abundance: NA; j_gene: TRBJ2-3; v_gene: TRBV27; d_gene: TRBD2; CDR3aa: CASSPRLGTSGTISTDTQYF; CDR3nt: TGTGCCAGCAGCCCCCGGCTAGGGACTAGCGGGACTATTAGCACAGATACGCAGTATTTT
abundance: NA; j_gene: TRBJ2-5; v_gene: TRBV4-1; d_gene: TRBD2; CDR3aa: CASSHGLAGLGKTQYF; CDR3nt: TGCGCCAGCAGCCATGGACTAGCGGGGCTAGGAAAGACCCAGTACTTC
abundance: NA; j_gene: TRBJ2-7; v_gene: TRBV5-1; d_gene: NA; CDR3aa: CASSLIPGSLYEQYF; CDR3nt: TGCGCCAGCAGCCTAATCCCGGGCTCACTCTACGAGCAGTACTTC
abundance: NA; j_gene: TRBJ1-1; v_gene: TRBV11-2; d_gene: TRBD1; CDR3aa: CASSLGQGMTEAFF; CDR3nt: TGTGCCAGCAGCCTCGGACAGGGTATGACTGAAGCTTTCTTT
abundance: NA; j_gene: TRBJ2-7; v_gene: TRBV30; d_gene: TRBD1; CDR3aa: CAWRLRGQSYEQYF; CDR3nt: TGTGCCTGGAGACTCCGGGGACAGAGCTACGAGCAGTACTTC
abundance: few; j_gene: TRBJ1-2; v_gene: TRBV9; d_gene: NA; CDR3aa: CASSPGGDGYTF; CDR3nt: TGTGCCAGCAGCCCTGGGGGGGACGGCTACACCTTC
abundance: NA; j_gene: TRBJ1-5; v_gene: TRBV19; d_gene: NA; CDR3aa: CASSTPRTVNSNQPQHF; CDR3nt: TGTGCCAGTAGTACCCCCAGGACCGTCAATAGCAATCAGCCCCAGCATTTT
abundance: NA; j_gene: TRBJ2-7; v_gene: TRBV9; d_gene: NA; CDR3aa: CASSVDQYHEQYF; CDR3nt: TGTGCCAGCAGCGTAGATCAATACCACGAGCAGTACTTC
abundance: NA; j_gene: TRBJ2-5; v_gene: TRBV13; d_gene: NA; CDR3aa: CASSDTRTTNQETQYF; CDR3nt: TGTGCCAGCAGTGACACGAGGACTACAAATCAAGAGACCCAGTACTTC
abundance: NA; j_gene: TRBJ1-1; v_gene: TRBV5-1; d_gene: NA; CDR3aa: CASSLRQPINTEAFF; CDR3nt: TGCGCCAGCAGCTTGCGGCAGCCGATAAACACTGAAGCTTTCTTT
abundance: NA; j_gene: TRBJ1-6; v_gene: TRBV6-5; d_gene: NA; CDR3aa: CASTRTGGNSPLHF; CDR3nt: TGTGCCAGCACCCGTACAGGAGGAAATTCACCCCTCCACTTT
abundance: NA; j_gene: TRBJ2-5; v_gene: TRBV29-1; d_gene: NA; CDR3aa: CSVVRDGGGETQYF; CDR3nt: TGCAGCGTTGTGCGCGACGGGGGCGGGGAGACCCAGTACTTC
abundance: NA; j_gene: TRBJ1-2; v_gene: TRBV11-2; d_gene: NA; CDR3aa: CASSLDRTSRGYTF; CDR3nt: TGTGCCAGCAGCTTAGACCGGACCTCGAGGGGCTACACCTTC
abundance: NA; j_gene: TRBJ1-5; v_gene: TRBV5-1; d_gene: NA; CDR3aa: CASSPEGPDQPQHF; CDR3nt: TGCGCCAGCAGCCCGGAGGGACCCGATCAGCCCCAGCATTTT
abundance: NA; j_gene: TRBJ1-6; v_gene: TRBV2; d_gene: TRBD1; CDR3aa: CASRGQKRGRDYNSPLHF; CDR3nt: TGTGCCAGCAGAGGGCAAAAAAGGGGGCGTGACTATAATTCACCCCTCCACTTT
abundance: NA; j_gene: TRBJ1-2; v_gene: TRBV9; d_gene: NA; CDR3aa: CASSPRGGIYGYTF; CDR3nt: TGTGCCAGCAGCCCCCGCGGAGGGATCTATGGCTACACCTTC
abundance: once; j_gene: TRBJ2-1; v_gene: TRBV5-1; d_gene: NA; CDR3aa: CASSLGGAAYNEQFF; CDR3nt: TGCGCCAGCAGCTTGGGAGGGGCCGCCTACAATGAGCAGTTCTTC
abundance: NA; j_gene: TRBJ2-1; v_gene: TRBV7-8; d_gene: NA; CDR3aa: CASSLGRVTYNEQFF; CDR3nt: TGTGCCAGCAGCTTAGGCAGGGTCACCTACAATGAGCAGTTCTTC
abundance: NA; j_gene: TRBJ2-6; v_gene: TRBV14; d_gene: NA; CDR3aa: CASSQLSSGANVLTF; CDR3nt: TGTGCCAGCAGCCAACTGAGCTCTGGGGCCAACGTCCTGACTTTC
abundance: NA; j_gene: TRBJ2-7; v_gene: TRBV6-1; d_gene: TRBD1; CDR3aa: CASSEDRGNGYEQYF; CDR3nt: TGTGCCAGCAGTGAAGACAGGGGAAATGGCTACGAGCAGTACTTC
abundance: once; j_gene: TRBJ1-5; v_gene: TRBV2; d_gene: TRBD1; CDR3aa: CASKPGQGADQPQHF; CDR3nt: TGTGCCAGCAAACCGGGACAGGGGGCCGATCAGCCCCAGCATTTT
abundance: once; j_gene: TRBJ1-1; v_gene: TRBV6-2/TRBV6-3; d_gene: NA; CDR3aa: CASSRARGGLVTEAFF; CDR3nt: TGTGCCAGCAGTAGAGCCCGGGGGGGTCTGGTGACTGAAGCTTTCTTT
abundance: NA; j_gene: TRBJ1-2; v_gene: TRBV7-3; d_gene: NA; CDR3aa: CASSPDPANYGYTF; CDR3nt: TGTGCCAGCAGCCCCGACCCCGCAAACTATGGCTACACCTTC
abundance: NA; j_gene: TRBJ1-3; v_gene: TRBV29-1; d_gene: NA; CDR3aa: CSGASSGNTIYF; CDR3nt: TGCAGCGGCGCCTCCTCTGGAAACACCATATATTTT
abundance: NA; j_gene: TRBJ1-1; v_gene: TRBV6-6; d_gene: NA; CDR3aa: CASSGNTEAFF; CDR3nt: TGTGCCAGCAGCGGGAACACTGAAGCTTTCTTT
abundance: NA; j_gene: TRBJ1-6; v_gene: TRBV24-1; d_gene: TRBD1; CDR3aa: CATSEGTGSNSPLHF; CDR3nt: TGTGCCACCAGTGAGGGGACAGGGTCAAATTCACCCCTCCACTTT